Given below is one T cell receptor beta chain in context. TCRdb's table, derived via immunoSEQ multiplex PCR, lists solely in-frame clones and lacks some. This table has hundreds of thousands of clones, 85% to 90% appearing once. This record belongs to a study of blood T cell repertoires in COVID-19. Germline V CDR1 and CDR2: LNHDA, SQIVND (reference sequence). J gave up 6 bases and V 4 bases, and 9 bases lay outside the gene matches. There are 14 residues in the CDR3. The sequence derives from a man aged 45-65 years who had been exposed to COVID-19. The V and J genes are TRBV19 and TRBJ2-7, with TRBD2 matching 7 bases. The sample consisted of PBMCs or T cells enriched from blood (not recorded which). CDR3 bases: TGTGCCAGTAGTAAGGCGGGAGATACAAGCGAGCAGTACGTC. Amino acid sequence: CASSKAGDTSEQYV.